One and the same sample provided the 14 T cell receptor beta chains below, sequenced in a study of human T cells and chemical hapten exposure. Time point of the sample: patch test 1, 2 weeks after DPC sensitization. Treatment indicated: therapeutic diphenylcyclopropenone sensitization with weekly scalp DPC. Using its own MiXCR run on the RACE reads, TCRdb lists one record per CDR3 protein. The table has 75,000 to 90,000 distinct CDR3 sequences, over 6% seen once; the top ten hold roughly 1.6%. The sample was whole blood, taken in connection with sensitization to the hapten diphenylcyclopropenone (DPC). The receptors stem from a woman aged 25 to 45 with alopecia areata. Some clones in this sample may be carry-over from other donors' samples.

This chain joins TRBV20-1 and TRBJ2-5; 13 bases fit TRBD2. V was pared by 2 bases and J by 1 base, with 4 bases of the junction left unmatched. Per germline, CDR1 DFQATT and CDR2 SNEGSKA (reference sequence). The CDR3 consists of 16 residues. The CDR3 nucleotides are TGCAGTGCTAGACCGCGGACTAGCGGGGGCCAAGAGACCCAGTACTTC. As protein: CSARPRTSGGQETQYF.

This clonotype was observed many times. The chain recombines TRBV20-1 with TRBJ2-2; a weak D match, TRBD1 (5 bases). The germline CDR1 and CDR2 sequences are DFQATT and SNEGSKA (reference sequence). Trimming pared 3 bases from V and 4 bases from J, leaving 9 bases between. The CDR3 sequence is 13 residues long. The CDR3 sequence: CSASDSLTGELFF. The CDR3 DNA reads TGCAGTGCTAGTGACAGCCTCACCGGGGAGCTGTTTTTT.

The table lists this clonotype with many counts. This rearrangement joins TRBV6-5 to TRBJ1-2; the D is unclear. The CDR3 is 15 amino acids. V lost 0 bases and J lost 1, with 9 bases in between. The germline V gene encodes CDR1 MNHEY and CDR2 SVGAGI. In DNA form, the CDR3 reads TGTGCCAGCAGTTACTCGCCAGAGAGTAACTATGGCTACACCTTC. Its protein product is CASSYSPESNYGYTF.

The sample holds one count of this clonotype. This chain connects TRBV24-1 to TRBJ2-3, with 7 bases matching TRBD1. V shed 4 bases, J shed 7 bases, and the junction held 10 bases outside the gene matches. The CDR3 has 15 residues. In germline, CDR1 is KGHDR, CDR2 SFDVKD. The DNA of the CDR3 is TGTGCCACCAGTGACCCGACAGGGCATACAAATACGCAGTATTTT. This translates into CATSDPTGHTNTQYF.

CDR3 DNA: TGCGCCAGCAGCTTGCGGGACAGGGAAAACGAGCAGTACTTC. This translates into CASSLRDRENEQYF. V gene TRBV5-1 combines with J gene TRBJ2-7, with 9 bases identical to TRBD1. CDR3 length: 14 amino acids. Trimming removed 1 base from V and 5 bases from J; junction bases left unmatched: 4. Germline CDR1 is SGHRS and CDR2 is YFSETQ.

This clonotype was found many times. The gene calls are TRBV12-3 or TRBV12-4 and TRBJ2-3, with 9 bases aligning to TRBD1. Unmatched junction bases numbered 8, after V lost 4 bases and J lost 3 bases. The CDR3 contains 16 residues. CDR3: CASSSPGQGSTDTQYF. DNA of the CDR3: TGTGCCAGCAGTTCACCGGGACAGGGATCGACAGATACGCAGTATTTT.

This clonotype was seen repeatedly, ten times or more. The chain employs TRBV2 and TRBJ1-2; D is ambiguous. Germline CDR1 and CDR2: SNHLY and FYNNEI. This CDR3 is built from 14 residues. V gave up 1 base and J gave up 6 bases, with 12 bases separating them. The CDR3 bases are TGTGCCAGCAGTGAAGGGACGCCAGTGCATGGCTACACCTTC. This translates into CASSEGTPVHGYTF. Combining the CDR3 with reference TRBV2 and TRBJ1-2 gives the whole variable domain EPEVTQTPSHQVTQMGQEVILRCVPISNHLYFYWYRQILGQKVEFLVSFYNNEISEKSEIFDDQFSVERPDGSNFTLKIRSTKLEDSAMYFCASSEGTPVHGYTFGSGTRLTVV.

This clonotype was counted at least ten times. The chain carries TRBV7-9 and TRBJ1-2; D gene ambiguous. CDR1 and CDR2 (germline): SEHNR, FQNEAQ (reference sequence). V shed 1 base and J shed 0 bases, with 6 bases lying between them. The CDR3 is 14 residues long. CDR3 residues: CASSLVAANYGYTF. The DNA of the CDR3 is TGTGCCAGCAGCTTAGTTGCAGCTAACTATGGCTACACCTTC. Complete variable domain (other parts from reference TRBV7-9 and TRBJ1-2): DTGVSQNPRHKITKRGQNVTFRCDPISEHNRLYWYRQTLGQGPEFLTYFQNEAQLEKSRLLSDRFSAERPKGSFSTLEIQRTEQGDSAMYLCASSLVAANYGYTFGSGTRLTVV.

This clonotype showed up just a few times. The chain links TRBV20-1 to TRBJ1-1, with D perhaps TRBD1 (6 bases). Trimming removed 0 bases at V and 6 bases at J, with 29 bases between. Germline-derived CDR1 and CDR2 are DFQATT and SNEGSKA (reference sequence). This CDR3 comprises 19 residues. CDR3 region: CSARDSGRGSGTVWPEAFF. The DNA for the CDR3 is TGCAGTGCTAGAGATTCGGGCAGGGGATCAGGGACCGTGTGGCCTGAAGCTTTCTTT.

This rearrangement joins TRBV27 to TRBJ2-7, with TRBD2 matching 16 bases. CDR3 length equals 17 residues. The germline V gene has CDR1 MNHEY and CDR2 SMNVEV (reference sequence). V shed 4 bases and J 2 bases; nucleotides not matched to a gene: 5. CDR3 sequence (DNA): TGTGCCAGCAGTTCGGGACTAGCGGGGGGGCCCGCCTACGAGCAGTACTTC. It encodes CASSSGLAGGPAYEQYF.

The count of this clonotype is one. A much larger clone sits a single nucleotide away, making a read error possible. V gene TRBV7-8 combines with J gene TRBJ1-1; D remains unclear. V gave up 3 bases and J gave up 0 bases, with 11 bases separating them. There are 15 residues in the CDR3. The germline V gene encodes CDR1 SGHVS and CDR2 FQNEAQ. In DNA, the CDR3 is TGTGCCAGCAGCTTCGCCGGCACTATGAACACTGAAGCTTTCTTT. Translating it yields CASSFAGTMNTEAFF.

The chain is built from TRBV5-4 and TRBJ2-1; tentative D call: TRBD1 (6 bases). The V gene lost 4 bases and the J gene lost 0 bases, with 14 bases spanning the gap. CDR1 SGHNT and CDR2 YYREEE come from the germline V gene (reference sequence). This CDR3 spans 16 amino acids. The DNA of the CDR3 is TGTGCCAGCAGCGGATCGACAGGTACCTCCTACAATGAGCAGTTCTTC. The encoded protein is CASSGSTGTSYNEQFF. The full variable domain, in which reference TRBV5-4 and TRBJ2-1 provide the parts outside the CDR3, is ETGVTQSPTHLIKTRGQQVTLRCSSQSGHNTVSWYQQALGQGPQFIFQYYREEENGRGNFPPRFSGLQFPNYSSELNVNALELDDSALYLCASSGSTGTSYNEQFFGPGTRLTVL.

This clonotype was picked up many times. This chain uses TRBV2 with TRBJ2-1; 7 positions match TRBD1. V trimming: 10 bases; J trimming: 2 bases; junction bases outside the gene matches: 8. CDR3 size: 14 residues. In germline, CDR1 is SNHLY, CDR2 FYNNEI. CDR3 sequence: CAIQQGGTYNEQFF. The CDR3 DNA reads TGTGCCATCCAACAAGGGGGCACCTACAATGAGCAGTTCTTC.

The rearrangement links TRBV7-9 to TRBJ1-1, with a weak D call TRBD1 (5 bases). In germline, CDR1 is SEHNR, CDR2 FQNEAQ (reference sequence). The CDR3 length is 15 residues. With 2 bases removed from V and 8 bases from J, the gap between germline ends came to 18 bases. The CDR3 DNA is TGTGCCAGCAGCTTAAAAACTCCAGGGAAACAAGAAGCTTTCTTT. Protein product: CASSLKTPGKQEAFF.